This T cell receptor beta chain was captured by sequencing in a study of T-cell memory formation after mild COVID-19 (dated by TCRdb to the early 2020s). Some background on the complete study: TCR sequence clusters from the two donors were found to be largely donor specific. Two young, previously healthy adult volunteers made up the cohort, one male and one female. In two donors, T-cell clones that expanded and contracted after mild COVID-19 were tracked by sequencing TCRalpha and TCRbeta repertoires over time. What the study reported, not specific to this receptor: SARS-CoV-2 specificity was not confirmed for the second-wave clones peaking on day 37. Contracting CD4+ clones were located mainly in the CM and EM memory subsets, whereas CD8+ clones were found to be enriched in EMRA. Clones that contracted from day 15 to 85 showed balanced CD4/CD8 phenotypes, whereas a second wave of clones that expanded from day 15 to 37 leaned towards CD4+. Only two mild cases were covered in the study, and larger cohorts including severe cases with pre-infection samples were considered necessary. Some responding clones were detected in pre-infection memory, suggesting pre-existing cross-reactive memory T cells joined the SARS-CoV-2 response.

Ficoll-Paque density gradient centrifugation was the method used to isolate PBMCs. Turning to this clonotype: Its specific antigen is unknown. No much larger clone exists at a distance of one base, and base qualities are not known.

The CDR3 spans 15 residues, from the cysteine through the phenylalanine. Of all the DNA, just the CDR3 is kept, 45 bases in frame from base 1. CDR1 and CDR2, per the germline V gene, are SGHTA and FQGNSA. At the junction V is shortened by 5 bases and J by 2 bases; bases outside the gene matches: 7. The reads were generated on an Illumina NovaSeq 6000. TCRalpha and TCRbeta cDNA libraries were constructed by 5'RACE with constant-segment primers, with sample barcodes and unique molecular identifiers being introduced. RNA was extracted from every sample with Trizol reagent. The libraries were amplified in two PCR steps, and the second step added a second sample barcode and Illumina TruSeq adapters. Sequencing of libraries was performed on an Illumina NovaSeq with 2 x 150 bp paired-end reads. The published analysis was carried out like this. Demultiplexing of reads and collapsing into UMI-guided consensus sequences were performed with migec v1.2.7. With mixcr v2.1.11, UMI consensuses were aligned to TRA and TRB V and J templates and assembled into clonotypes. A clonotype was counted as expanded or contracted only if both edgeR and NoisET called the change significant, with noise models trained on biological replicates. edgeR calls used a false discovery rate-adjusted p below 0.01 and a log2 fold-change threshold of 1. PCA with hierarchical clustering of max-normalized trajectories of the 1000 most abundant clonotypes was used as exploratory dynamics analysis. The CD4 or CD8 phenotype of responding clones was assigned using the separately sequenced CD4+ and CD8+ repertoires. TCRdb took the public reads, trimmed them with fastp at Q25, ran MiXCR for clone calling and kept in-frame beta chains. Identical CDR3 protein sequences are pooled into one entry, listed with their most common genes and DNA. Here the V and J calls rest on TCRdb's processing, not on the authors' analysis. The sample records about 340,000 distinct CDR3 sequences, approximately 12% of which are singletons. The ten largest make up 20% to 25% of the sample.

The V gene is TRBV7-2 and the J gene is TRBJ2-5; 8 nucleotides in the junction match TRBD1. The sequence was obtained from a man younger than 35 who had mild COVID-19 (a few samples of this study predate the infection). The sample titles of this study are shuffled in the database, so cell type and time point are left out; the donor was told from shared clones. The sample consisted of PBMCs or a T cell subset sorted from them (not recorded which). The encoded CDR3 is CASSQRTGHQETQYF. The nucleotides read TGTGCCAGCAGCCAAAGGACAGGGCATCAAGAGACCCAGTACTTC.